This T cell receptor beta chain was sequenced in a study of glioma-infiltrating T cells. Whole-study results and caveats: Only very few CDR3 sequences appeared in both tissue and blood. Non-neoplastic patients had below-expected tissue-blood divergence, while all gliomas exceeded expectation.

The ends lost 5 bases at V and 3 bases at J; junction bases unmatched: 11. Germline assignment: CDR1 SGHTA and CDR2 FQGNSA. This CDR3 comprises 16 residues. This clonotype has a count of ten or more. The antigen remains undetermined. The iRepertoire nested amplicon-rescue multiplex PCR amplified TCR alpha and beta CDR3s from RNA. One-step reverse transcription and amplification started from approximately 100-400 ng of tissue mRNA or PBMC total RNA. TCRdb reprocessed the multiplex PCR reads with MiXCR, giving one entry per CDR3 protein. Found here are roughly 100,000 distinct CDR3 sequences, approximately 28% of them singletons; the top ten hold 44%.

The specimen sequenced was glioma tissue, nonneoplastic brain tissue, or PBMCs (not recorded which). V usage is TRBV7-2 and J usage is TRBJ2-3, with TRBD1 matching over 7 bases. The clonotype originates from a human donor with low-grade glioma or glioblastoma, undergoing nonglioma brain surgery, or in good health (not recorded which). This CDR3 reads CASSNRGRQGTDTQYF. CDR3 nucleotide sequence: TGTGCCAGCAGCAACAGGGGTCGTCAAGGGACAGATACGCAGTATTTT.